Sequencing of this T cell receptor beta chain was carried out in a study of T-cell reconstitution after alpha-beta-depleted transplantation in children. A remark on this clonotype: What it binds is not known.

Unique molecular identifiers were used to barcode this TCRbeta library. One entry per CDR3 protein, called by TCRdb with MiXCR from the PCR reads. The sample consists of 200,000 to 300,000 distinct CDR3 sequences, roughly a quarter of them appearing once. Study-level points and caveats: T-cell counts and diversity were attributed mostly to newly produced T cells one year after transplant. Reports say that about two months after transplant, the alpha-beta T cells came out of several hundred graft clones that had expanded. Surviving recipient cells, namely T cells and thymic progenitors, were the source of high day-60 TCRbeta diversity in some patients.

This CDR3 region has 14 residues. Trimming shortened V by 1 base and J by 4 bases, and 10 bases separated the two germline ends. Germline lookup yields CDR1 MNHEY and CDR2 SMNVEV (reference sequence). The TCR was taken from a female patient aged 2-10 years who had a stem cell transplant for congenital amegakaryocytic thrombocytopenia, so the T cells may come from the graft donor. The specimen was PBMCs, mostly from graft donor cells, collected 360 days after TCRalphabeta/CD19-depleted stem cell transplant. This rearrangement joins TRBV27 to TRBJ2-5; the D gene is possibly TRBD2 (6 bases). CDR3 region: CASSLFSGGETQYF. The CDR3 DNA follows: TGTGCCAGCAGTTTATTTAGCGGAGGAGAGACCCAGTACTTC.